Presented here are 15 T cell receptor beta chains from one specimen sequenced in a study of OX40 agonist ivuxolimab in advanced cancers. Measured with immunoSEQ multiplex PCR; TCRdb has only the in-frame clones, and not every one. Of some 64,000 clones listed, roughly 87% were seen once; the top ten hold roughly 0.77%. This material consisted of CD4+ or CD8+ T cells sorted from blood, taken in a trial of the OX40 agonist ivuxolimab. The receptors here all came from an adult with an advanced solid tumor such as melanoma, head and neck, liver or kidney cancer.

The chain recombines TRBV2 with TRBJ1-1; TRBD1 is a possible D gene (6 bases). Germline loops: CDR1 SNHLY, CDR2 FYNNEI. V was cut by 2 bases and J by 4 bases, with 14 bases left in between. The CDR3 contains 15 residues. The CDR3 region is CASSERGDPGTEAFF. In nucleotides, the CDR3 is TGTGCCAGCAGTGAAAGGGGGGATCCCGGCACTGAAGCTTTCTTT.

This chain joins TRBV30 and TRBJ1-5; TRBD1 is a possible D gene (5 bases). Trimming took off 2 bases at V and 6 bases at J, with 11 bases between the two ends. Germline CDR1 and CDR2: GTSNPN and SVGIG (reference sequence). This CDR3 spans 13 amino acids. CDR3: CAWSSGGRQPQHF. The CDR3 DNA follows: TGTGCCTGGAGTAGCGGGGGTCGTCAGCCCCAGCATTTT.

The chain carries TRBV5-1 and TRBJ1-5; no clear D. CDR1 is SGHRS and CDR2 is YFSETQ in the germline V gene. The CDR3 extends over 13 amino acids. The ends were cut back, 4 bases at V and 4 bases at J, with 9 bases in the middle. The CDR3 sequence is CASSEELNQPQHF. The CDR3 DNA sequence: TGCGCCAGCAGCGAAGAGTTAAATCAGCCCCAGCATTTT.

This sequence joins TRBV7-8 and TRBJ1-2, with D hard to call. Germline V gene sequence: CDR1 SGHVS, CDR2 FQNEAQ. This CDR3 is 14 amino acids long. Trimming removed 2 bases at V and 4 bases at J, with 11 bases between. The CDR3 coding sequence is TGTGCCAGCAGCTTACGGTCTTTGGGCTATGGCTACACCTTC. Translation gives CASSLRSLGYGYTF.

The V gene is TRBV5-6, the J gene TRBJ2-7, with 7 bases that match TRBD2. Per germline, CDR1 SGHDT and CDR2 YYEEEE. The CDR3 is 13 residues long. V lost 6 bases, J lost 2 bases, and 5 bases stayed unmatched. Here the CDR3 reads CASIQGGTYEQYF. The CDR3 region has the DNA TGTGCCAGCATTCAGGGAGGGACCTACGAGCAGTACTTC.

The V gene is TRBV7-8, the J gene TRBJ1-1; 8 bases match TRBD1. The V and J ends lost 2 bases and 4 bases, in that order; junction bases with no gene match: 6. The CDR3 totals 15 residues. CDR1 is SGHVS and CDR2 is FQNEAQ in the germline V gene. The CDR3 reads CASSLLRGLGTEAFF. CDR3 coding DNA: TGTGCCAGCAGCTTACTCAGGGGGCTGGGCACTGAAGCTTTCTTT.

V gene TRBV7-8 combines with J gene TRBJ2-7; TRBD1 agrees at 8 bases. Germline CDR1 and CDR2: SGHVS and FQNEAQ. The ends lost 4 bases at V and 7 bases at J; junction bases unmatched: 15. The CDR3 is 16 residues long. The CDR3 DNA sequence: TGTGCCAGCAGCTGGAGAGAGAGACAGGGGAAGAGTGAGCAGTACTTC. Translation: CASSWRERQGKSEQYF.

The chain links TRBV5-1 to TRBJ2-3; TRBD2 matches at 9 bases. The CDR3 totals 14 residues. J was trimmed by 5 bases and V by 5 bases; bases with no gene match: 6. Germline lookup yields CDR1 SGHRS and CDR2 YFSETQ. The CDR3 DNA follows: TGCGCCAGCAGGACTAGCGGAGGGGGAGATACGCAGTATTTT. Its protein product is CASRTSGGGDTQYF.

This sequence joins TRBV18 and TRBJ2-3; D perhaps matches TRBD2 (5 bases). The CDR3 contains 16 residues. Trimming took off 4 bases at V and 5 bases at J, with 19 bases between the two ends. Germline CDR1 and CDR2: KGHSH and LQKENI. The CDR3 DNA reads TGTGCCAGCTCACTCGGCCAAACTTTACGGGGAGATACGCAGTATTTT. As protein: CASSLGQTLRGDTQYF.

This chain joins TRBV30 and TRBJ2-3; D is unclear. CDR1 is GTSNPN and CDR2 is SVGIG in the germline V gene (reference sequence). This CDR3 spans 13 amino acids. V lost 2 bases to trimming and J lost 2 bases, with 8 bases between them. The DNA of the CDR3 is TGTGCCTGGAGTCGCAGGTACACAGATACGCAGTATTTT. Its protein product is CAWSRRYTDTQYF. Combining the CDR3 with reference TRBV30 and TRBJ2-3 gives the whole variable domain SQTIHQWPATLVQPVGSPLSLECTVEGTSNPNLYWYRQAAGRGLQLLFYSVGIGQISSEVPQNLSASRPQDRQFILSSKKLLLSDSGFYLCAWSRRYTDTQYFGPGTRLTVL.

The chain carries TRBV23-1 and TRBJ2-7; 8 bases are a match to TRBD1. TRBV23-1 is given ORF status, its function remaining uncertain. The CDR3 has 16 residues. Trimming removed 0 bases from V and 1 base from J; junction bases left unmatched: 5. CDR3 in DNA: TGCGCCAGCAGTCAATCGGGGACAGGAGAATCCTACGAGCAGTACTTC. Amino acids: CASSQSGTGESYEQYF.

J is TRBJ2-6 and V is TRBV30; the D gene is possibly TRBD2 (5 bases). Germline V CDR1 and CDR2: GTSNPN, SVGIG (reference sequence). CDR3 size: 14 residues. Trimming took off 3 bases at V and 0 bases at J, with 6 bases between the two ends. In nucleotides, the CDR3 is TGTGCCTGGAGCCGGGGCTCTGGGGCCAACGTCCTGACTTTC. It translates to CAWSRGSGANVLTF.

This sequence joins TRBV19 and TRBJ2-7, with 8 bases matching TRBD1. V lost 6 bases and J lost 0; bases outside the gene matches: 4. Per the germline V gene, CDR1 is LNHDA and CDR2 is SQIVND (reference sequence). This CDR3 spans 14 amino acids. In nucleotides, the CDR3 is TGTGCCAGTAGCAGGGGGCACCTCTCCTACGAGCAGTACTTC. This encodes CASSRGHLSYEQYF.

The chain links TRBV27 to TRBJ2-2; the D gene could be TRBD1 or TRBD2 (7 bases each). The CDR3 is 17 residues long. CDR1 is MNHEY, CDR2 SMNVEV, per germline (reference sequence). V lost 3 bases, J lost 1 base, and 15 bases lay in between. In DNA, the CDR3 is TGTGCCAGCAGTTTCCTTGGGAGGGGGCAGAACACCGGGGAGCTGTTTTTT. Translating it yields CASSFLGRGQNTGELFF.

The chain couples TRBV11-2 to TRBJ2-1, with D tentatively TRBD2 (5 bases). CDR1 is SGHAT and CDR2 is FQNNGV in the germline V gene. Trimming shortened V by 2 bases and J by 9 bases, and 14 bases separated the two germline ends. The CDR3 has 14 amino acids. CDR3 region: CASSLRAARGEQFF. DNA of the CDR3: TGTGCCAGCAGCTTACGGGCCGCTCGGGGTGAGCAGTTCTTC. Combining the CDR3 with reference TRBV11-2 and TRBJ2-1 gives the whole variable domain EAGVAQSPRYKIIEKRQSVAFWCNPISGHATLYWYQQILGQGPKLLIQFQNNGVVDDSQLPKDRFSAERLKGVDSTLKIQPAKLEDSAVYLCASSLRAARGEQFFGPGTRLTVL.